Listed below are T cell receptor beta chains from one sample, sequenced in a study of blood T cell repertoires in COVID-19. The method was immunoSEQ multiplex PCR; TCRdb's version includes in-frame clones alone and lacks a portion of them. The data contain about 88,000 clones, roughly 87% of them seen just once; the ten biggest clones take up about 15%. The sequenced sample consisted of peripheral blood. The receptors stem from a male donor with acute or convalescent COVID-19. Both conserved end residues are part of each CDR3. A D gene is named only where the DNA matches it firmly. Where a row states a size, it is once, few, many or the class of an expanded clone; other rows omit it.

>TRBV4-1|-|-|TRBJ1-2|17
CASSQATAGDTAFGYTF
TGCGCCAGCAGCCAAGCAACCGCGGGGGACACTGCATTTGGCTACACCTTC
>TRBV14|few|TRBD1|TRBJ2-1|18
CASSQERLRDRVYNEQFF
TGTGCCAGCAGCCAAGAACGGCTACGGGACAGGGTCTACAATGAGCAGTTCTTC
>TRBV5-5|-|-|TRBJ1-1|13
CASSSAGDTEAFF
TGTGCCAGCAGTTCGGCGGGGGACACTGAAGCTTTCTTT
>TRBV5-1|-|-|TRBJ1-6|14
CASSLVGAYSPLHF
TGCGCCAGCAGCTTGGTAGGGGCCTATTCACCCCTCCACTTT
>TRBV9|-|-|TRBJ2-7|15
CASSVGTASSYEQYF
TGTGCCAGCAGCGTAGGGACAGCGAGCTCCTACGAGCAGTACTTC
>TRBV10-3|-|-|TRBJ2-7|14
CAISPGPSSYEQYF
TGTGCCATCAGCCCCGGTCCAAGCTCCTACGAGCAGTACTTC
>TRBV6-2/TRBV6-3|-|-|TRBJ2-2|15
CASSLTFANTGELFF
TGTGCCAGCAGTCTGACATTCGCGAACACCGGGGAGCTGTTTTTT
>TRBV5-4|-|-|TRBJ2-5|16
CASSPRTGGGTETQYF
TGTGCCAGCAGCCCACGGACAGGAGGGGGAACGGAGACCCAGTACTTC
>TRBV7-8|-|-|TRBJ1-4|14
CASSPRQGFEKLFF
TGTGCCAGCAGCCCCCGGCAGGGGTTTGAAAAACTGTTTTTT
>TRBV4-2|-|TRBD2|TRBJ2-7|16
CASSQGTGGAGYEQYF
TGTGCCAGCAGCCAAGGGACGGGAGGCGCGGGCTACGAGCAGTACTTC
>TRBV18|-|-|TRBJ1-6|15
CASSSGVGINSPLHF
TGTGCCAGCTCATCGGGTGTCGGGATCAATTCACCCCTCCACTTT
>TRBV7-8|-|TRBD1|TRBJ1-5|16
CASSPGDRGINQPQHF
TGTGCCAGCAGCCCCGGGGACAGGGGTATAAATCAGCCCCAGCATTTT
>TRBV5-4|-|-|TRBJ1-6|12
CASSRTDSPLHF
TGTGCCAGCAGCAGGACAGATTCACCCCTCCACTTT
>TRBV2|-|TRBD1|TRBJ1-1|14
CASRTGGWDTEAFF
TGTGCCAGCAGGACAGGGGGCTGGGACACTGAAGCTTTCTTT
>TRBV7-9|-|TRBD1|TRBJ1-2|15
CASSLDRGNNYGYTF
TGTGCCAGCAGCTTAGACAGGGGAAACAACTATGGCTACACCTTC
>TRBV7-2|-|-|TRBJ1-1|15
CASSPSFGTWAEAFF
TGTGCCAGCAGCCCTAGTTTCGGTACCTGGGCTGAAGCTTTCTTT
>TRBV18|-|TRBD1|TRBJ1-2|14
CASSPRRDSYGYTF
TGTGCCAGCTCACCACGAAGGGACAGCTATGGCTACACCTTC